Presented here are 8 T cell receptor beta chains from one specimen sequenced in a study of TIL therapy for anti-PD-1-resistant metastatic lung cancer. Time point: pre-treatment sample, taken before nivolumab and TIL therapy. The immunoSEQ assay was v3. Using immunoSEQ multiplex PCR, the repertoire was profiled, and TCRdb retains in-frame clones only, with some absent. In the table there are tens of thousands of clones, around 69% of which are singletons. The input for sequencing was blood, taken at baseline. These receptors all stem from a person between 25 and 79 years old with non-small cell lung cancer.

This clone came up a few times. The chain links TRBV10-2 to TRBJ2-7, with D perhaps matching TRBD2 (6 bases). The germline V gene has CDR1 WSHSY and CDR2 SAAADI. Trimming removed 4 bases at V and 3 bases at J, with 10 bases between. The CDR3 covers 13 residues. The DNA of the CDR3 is TGCGCCAGCAGTGGTGGGGGGAGCTACGAGCAGTACTTC. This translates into CASSGGGSYEQYF.

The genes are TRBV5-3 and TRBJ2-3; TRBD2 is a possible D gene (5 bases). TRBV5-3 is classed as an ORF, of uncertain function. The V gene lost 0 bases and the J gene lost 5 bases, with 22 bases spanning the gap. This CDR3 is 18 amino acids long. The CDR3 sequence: CARSLGGGPRILGDTQYF. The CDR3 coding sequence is TGTGCCAGAAGCTTGGGAGGCGGGCCCCGGATTTTAGGAGATACGCAGTATTTT.

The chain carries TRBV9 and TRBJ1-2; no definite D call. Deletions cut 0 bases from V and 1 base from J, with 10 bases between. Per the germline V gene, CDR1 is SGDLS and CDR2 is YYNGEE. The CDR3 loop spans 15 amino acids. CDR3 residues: CASSVEPVDNYGYTF. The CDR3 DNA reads TGTGCCAGCAGCGTAGAGCCAGTAGATAACTATGGCTACACCTTC.

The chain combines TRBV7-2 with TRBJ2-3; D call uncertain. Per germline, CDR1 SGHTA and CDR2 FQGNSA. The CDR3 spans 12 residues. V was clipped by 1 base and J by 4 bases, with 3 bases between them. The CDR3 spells CASSLDPDTQYF. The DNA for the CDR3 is TGTGCCAGCAGCTTAGATCCAGATACGCAGTATTTT.

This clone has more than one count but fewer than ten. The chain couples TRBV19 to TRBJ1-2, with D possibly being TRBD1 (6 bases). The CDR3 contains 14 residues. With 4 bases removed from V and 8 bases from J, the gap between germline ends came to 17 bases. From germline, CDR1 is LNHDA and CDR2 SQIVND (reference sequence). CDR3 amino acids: CASSTPGARRGYTF. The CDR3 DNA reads TGTGCCAGTAGTACCCCGGGGGCCCGGAGGGGCTACACCTTC.

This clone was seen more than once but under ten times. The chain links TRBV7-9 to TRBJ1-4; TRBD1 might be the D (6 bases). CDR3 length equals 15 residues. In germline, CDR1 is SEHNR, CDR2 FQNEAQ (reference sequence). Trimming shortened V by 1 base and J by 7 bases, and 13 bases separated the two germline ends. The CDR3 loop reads CASSLVVGAVEKLFF. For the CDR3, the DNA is TGTGCCAGCAGCTTAGTAGTGGGGGCTGTTGAAAAACTGTTTTTT.

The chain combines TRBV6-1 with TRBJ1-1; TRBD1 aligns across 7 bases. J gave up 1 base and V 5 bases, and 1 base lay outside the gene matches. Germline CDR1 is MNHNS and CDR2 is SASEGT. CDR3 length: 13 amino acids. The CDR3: CASSTGENTEAFF. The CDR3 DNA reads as TGTGCCAGCAGTACAGGGGAGAACACTGAAGCTTTCTTT.

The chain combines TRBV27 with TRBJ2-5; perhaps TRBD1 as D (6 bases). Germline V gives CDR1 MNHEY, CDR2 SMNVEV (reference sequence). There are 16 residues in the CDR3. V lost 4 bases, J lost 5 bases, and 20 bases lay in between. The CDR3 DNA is TGTGCCAGCAGTTCGCAGGGGTTTCTGGAGAGGGAGACCCAGTACTTC. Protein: CASSSQGFLERETQYF.